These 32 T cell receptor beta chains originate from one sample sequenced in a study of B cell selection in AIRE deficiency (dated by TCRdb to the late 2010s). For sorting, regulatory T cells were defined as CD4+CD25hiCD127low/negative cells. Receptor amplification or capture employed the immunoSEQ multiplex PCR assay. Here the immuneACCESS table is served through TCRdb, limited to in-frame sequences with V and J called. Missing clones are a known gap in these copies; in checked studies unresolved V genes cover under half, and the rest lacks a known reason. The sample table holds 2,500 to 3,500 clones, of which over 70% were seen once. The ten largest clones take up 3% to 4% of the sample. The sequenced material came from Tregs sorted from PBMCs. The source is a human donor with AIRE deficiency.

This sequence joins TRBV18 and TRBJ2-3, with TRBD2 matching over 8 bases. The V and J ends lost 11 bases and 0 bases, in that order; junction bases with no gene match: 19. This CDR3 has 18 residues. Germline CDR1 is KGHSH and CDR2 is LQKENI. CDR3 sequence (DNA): TGTGCCGAAAAGTACAGGACTAGCACGCAGCCAAGCACAGATACGCAGTATTTT. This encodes CAEKYRTSTQPSTDTQYF.

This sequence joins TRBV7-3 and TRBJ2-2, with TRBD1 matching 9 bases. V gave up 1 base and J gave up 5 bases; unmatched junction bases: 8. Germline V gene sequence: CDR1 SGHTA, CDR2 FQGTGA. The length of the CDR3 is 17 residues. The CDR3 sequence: CASSLMPPGQGTGELFF. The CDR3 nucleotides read TGTGCCAGCAGCTTAATGCCCCCGGGACAGGGTACCGGGGAGCTGTTTTTT.

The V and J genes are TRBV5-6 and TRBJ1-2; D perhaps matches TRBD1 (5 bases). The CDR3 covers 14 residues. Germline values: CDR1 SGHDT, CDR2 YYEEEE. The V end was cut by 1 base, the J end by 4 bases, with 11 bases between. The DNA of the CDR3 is TGTGCCAGCAGCTTGAGGGGAGATGGCTATGGCTACACCTTC. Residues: CASSLRGDGYGYTF.

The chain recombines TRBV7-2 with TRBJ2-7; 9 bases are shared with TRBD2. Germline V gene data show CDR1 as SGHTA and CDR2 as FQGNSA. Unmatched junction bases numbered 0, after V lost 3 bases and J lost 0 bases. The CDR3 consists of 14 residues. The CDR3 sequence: CASSFSGSSYEQYF. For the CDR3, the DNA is TGTGCCAGCAGCTTTAGCGGGAGCTCCTACGAGCAGTACTTC. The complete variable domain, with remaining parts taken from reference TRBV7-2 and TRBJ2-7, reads GAGVSQSPSNKVTEKGKDVELRCDPISGHTALYWYRQSLGQGLEFLIYFQGNSAPDKSGLPSDRFSAERTGGSVSTLTIQRTQQEDSAVYLCASSFSGSSYEQYFGPGTRLTVT.

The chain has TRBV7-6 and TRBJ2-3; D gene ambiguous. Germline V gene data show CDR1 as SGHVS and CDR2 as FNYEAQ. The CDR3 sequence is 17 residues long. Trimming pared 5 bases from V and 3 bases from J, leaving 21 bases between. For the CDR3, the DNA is TGTGCCAGCAGCGCAGGAGTAGCACACCTTCCAACAGATACGCAGTATTTT. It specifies CASSAGVAHLPTDTQYF.

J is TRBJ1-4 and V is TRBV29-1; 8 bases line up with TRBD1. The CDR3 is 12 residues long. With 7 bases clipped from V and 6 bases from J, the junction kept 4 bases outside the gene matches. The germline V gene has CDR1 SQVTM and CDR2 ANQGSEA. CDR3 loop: CSAGTGDEKLFF. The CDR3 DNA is TGCAGCGCTGGGACAGGAGATGAAAAACTGTTTTTT.

DNA of the CDR3: TGTGCCAGCAGCTCTATGGCGGGAGGGAACACCGGGGAGCTGTTTTTT. This encodes CASSSMAGGNTGELFF. The V gene is TRBV7-6, the J gene TRBJ2-2; TRBD2 aligns across 8 bases. V lost 4 bases to trimming and J lost 1 base; unmatched junction nucleotides: 5. The CDR3 has 16 residues. Per germline, CDR1 SGHVS and CDR2 FNYEAQ.

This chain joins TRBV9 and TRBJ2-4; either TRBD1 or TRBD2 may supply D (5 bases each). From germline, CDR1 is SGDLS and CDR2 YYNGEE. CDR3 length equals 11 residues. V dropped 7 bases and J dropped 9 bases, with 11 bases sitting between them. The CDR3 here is CASGSGTIQYF. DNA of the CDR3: TGTGCCAGCGGGTCCGGGACCATTCAGTACTTC.

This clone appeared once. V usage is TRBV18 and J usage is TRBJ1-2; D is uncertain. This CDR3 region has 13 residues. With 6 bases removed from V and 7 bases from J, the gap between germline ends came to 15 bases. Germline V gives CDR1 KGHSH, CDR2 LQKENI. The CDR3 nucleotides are TGTGCCAGCTCCCCAACGCAAGAGGGTGGCTACACCTTC. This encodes CASSPTQEGGYTF.

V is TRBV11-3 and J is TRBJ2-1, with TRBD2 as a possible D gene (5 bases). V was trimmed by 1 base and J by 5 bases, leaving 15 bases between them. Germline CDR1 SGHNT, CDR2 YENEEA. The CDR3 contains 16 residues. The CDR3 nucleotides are TGTGCCAGCAGCTTAGGGGCGGGCCGGGCCGACAATGAGCAGTTCTTC. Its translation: CASSLGAGRADNEQFF.

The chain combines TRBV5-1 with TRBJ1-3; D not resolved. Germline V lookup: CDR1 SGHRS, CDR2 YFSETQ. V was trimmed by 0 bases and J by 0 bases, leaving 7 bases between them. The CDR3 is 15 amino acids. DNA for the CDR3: TGCGCCAGCAGCTTGGCCTTTGCCTCTGGAAACACCATATATTTT. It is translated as CASSLAFASGNTIYF.

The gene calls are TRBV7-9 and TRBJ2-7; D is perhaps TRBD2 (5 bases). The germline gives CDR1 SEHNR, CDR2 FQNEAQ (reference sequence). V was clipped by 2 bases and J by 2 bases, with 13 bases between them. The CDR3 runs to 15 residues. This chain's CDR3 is CASSLTGNPPYEQYF. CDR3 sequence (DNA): TGTGCCAGCAGCTTAACGGGAAACCCTCCCTACGAGCAGTACTTC.

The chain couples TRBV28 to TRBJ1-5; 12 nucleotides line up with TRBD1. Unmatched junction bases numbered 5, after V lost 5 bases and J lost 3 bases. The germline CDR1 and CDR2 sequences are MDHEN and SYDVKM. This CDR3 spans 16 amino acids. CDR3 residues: CASSPGQGAINQPQHF. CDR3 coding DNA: TGTGCCAGCAGTCCGGGACAGGGGGCCATCAATCAGCCCCAGCATTTT. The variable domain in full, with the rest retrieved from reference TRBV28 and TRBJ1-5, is DVKVTQSSRYLVKRTGEKVFLECVQDMDHENMFWYRQDPGLGLRLIYFSYDVKMKEKGDIPEGYSVSREKKERFSLILESASTNQTSMYLCASSPGQGAINQPQHFGDGTRLSIL.

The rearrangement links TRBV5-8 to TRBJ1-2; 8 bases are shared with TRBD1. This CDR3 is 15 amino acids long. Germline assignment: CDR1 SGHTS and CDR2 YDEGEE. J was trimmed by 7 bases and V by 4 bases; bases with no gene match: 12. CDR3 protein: CASSIGQGHLFGYTF. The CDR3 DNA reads TGTGCCAGCAGCATAGGACAGGGACACTTGTTTGGCTACACCTTC.

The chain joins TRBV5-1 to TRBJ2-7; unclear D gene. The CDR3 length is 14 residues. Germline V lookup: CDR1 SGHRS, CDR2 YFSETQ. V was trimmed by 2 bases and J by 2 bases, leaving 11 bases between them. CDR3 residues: CASSFEPLPYEQYF. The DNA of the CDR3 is TGCGCCAGCAGCTTCGAGCCTCTTCCCTACGAGCAGTACTTC.

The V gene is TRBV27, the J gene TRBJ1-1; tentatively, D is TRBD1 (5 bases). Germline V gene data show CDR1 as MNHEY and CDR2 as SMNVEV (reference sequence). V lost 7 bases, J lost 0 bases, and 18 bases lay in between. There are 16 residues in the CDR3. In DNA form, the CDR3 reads TGTGCCAGCACCACTTCCACTGAGGGGATGAACACTGAAGCTTTCTTT. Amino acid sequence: CASTTSTEGMNTEAFF.

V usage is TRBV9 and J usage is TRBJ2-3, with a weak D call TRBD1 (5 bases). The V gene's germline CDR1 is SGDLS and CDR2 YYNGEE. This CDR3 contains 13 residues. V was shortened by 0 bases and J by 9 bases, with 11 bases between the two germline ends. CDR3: CASSVGPGITQYF. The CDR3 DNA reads TGTGCCAGCAGCGTAGGTCCAGGGATCACGCAGTATTTT.

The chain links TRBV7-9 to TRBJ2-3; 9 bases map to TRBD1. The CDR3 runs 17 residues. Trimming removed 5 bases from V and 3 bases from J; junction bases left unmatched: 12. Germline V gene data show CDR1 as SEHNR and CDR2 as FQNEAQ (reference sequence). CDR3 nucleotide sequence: TGTGCCAGCAGCGCCGCCGGGACAGGGAAGGGGACAGATACGCAGTATTTT. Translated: CASSAAGTGKGTDTQYF.

The CDR3 bases are TGTGCCAGCATCCCCCTCGGGGGAACCGGGGAGCTGTTTTTT. This encodes CASIPLGGTGELFF. The chain links TRBV27 to TRBJ2-2; a weak D match, TRBD2 (6 bases). CDR1 and CDR2 (germline): MNHEY, SMNVEV (reference sequence). Trimming stripped 7 bases from V and 5 bases from J, with 14 bases between. This CDR3 has 14 amino acids.

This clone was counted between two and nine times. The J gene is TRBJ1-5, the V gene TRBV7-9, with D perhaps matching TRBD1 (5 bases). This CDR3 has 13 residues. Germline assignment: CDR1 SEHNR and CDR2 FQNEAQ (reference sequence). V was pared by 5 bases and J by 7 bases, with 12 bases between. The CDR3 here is CASSAGGDQPQHF. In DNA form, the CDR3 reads TGTGCCAGCAGCGCCGGAGGGGACCAGCCCCAGCATTTT.

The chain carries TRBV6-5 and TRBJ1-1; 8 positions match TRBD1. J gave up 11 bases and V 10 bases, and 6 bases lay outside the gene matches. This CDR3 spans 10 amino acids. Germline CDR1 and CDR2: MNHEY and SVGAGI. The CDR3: CATRGPGAFF. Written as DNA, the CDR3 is TGTGCCACCAGGGGGCCGGGGGCTTTCTTT.

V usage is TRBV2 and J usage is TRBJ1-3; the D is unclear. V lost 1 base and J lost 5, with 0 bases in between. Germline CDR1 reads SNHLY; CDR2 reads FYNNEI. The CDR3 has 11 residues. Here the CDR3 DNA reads TGTGCCAGCAGTGAAGGAAACACCATATATTTT. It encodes CASSEGNTIYF.

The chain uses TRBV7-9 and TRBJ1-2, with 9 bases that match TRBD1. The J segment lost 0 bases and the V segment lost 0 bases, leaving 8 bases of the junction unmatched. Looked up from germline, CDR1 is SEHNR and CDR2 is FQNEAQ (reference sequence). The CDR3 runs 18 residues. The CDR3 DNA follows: TGTGCCAGCAGCTTAGCCCGGGGGACAGGGCTGCCTAACTATGGCTACACCTTC. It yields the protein CASSLARGTGLPNYGYTF.

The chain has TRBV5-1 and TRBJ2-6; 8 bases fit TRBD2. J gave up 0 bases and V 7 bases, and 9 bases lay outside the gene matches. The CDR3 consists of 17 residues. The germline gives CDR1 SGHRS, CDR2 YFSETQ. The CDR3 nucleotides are TGCGCCAGCGGATCAAATAGCGGGATCTCTGGGGCCAACGTCCTGACTTTC. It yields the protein CASGSNSGISGANVLTF.

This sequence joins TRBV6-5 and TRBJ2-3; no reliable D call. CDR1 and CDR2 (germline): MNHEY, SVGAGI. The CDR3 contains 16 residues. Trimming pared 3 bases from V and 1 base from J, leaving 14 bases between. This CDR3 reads CASSYFAWAGTDTQYF. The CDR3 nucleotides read TGTGCCAGCAGTTATTTTGCATGGGCAGGCACAGATACGCAGTATTTT.

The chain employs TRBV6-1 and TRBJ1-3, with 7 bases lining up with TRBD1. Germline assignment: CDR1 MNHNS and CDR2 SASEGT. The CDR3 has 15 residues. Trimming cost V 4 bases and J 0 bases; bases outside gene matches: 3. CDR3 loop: CASSGDRVSGNTIYF. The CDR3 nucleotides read TGTGCCAGCAGTGGCGACAGGGTCTCTGGAAACACCATATATTTT.

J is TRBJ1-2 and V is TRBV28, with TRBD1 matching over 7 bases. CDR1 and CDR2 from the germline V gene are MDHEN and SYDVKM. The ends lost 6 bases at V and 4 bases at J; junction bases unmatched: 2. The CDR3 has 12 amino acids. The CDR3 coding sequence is TGTGCCAGCAGGACAGGGTCCTATGGCTACACCTTC. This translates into CASRTGSYGYTF.

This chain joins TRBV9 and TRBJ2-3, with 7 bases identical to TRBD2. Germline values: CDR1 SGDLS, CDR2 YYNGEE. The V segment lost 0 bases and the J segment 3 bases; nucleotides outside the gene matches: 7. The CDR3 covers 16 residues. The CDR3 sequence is CASSVGGAGVTDTQYF. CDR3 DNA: TGTGCCAGCAGCGTAGGCGGCGCGGGAGTGACAGATACGCAGTATTTT.

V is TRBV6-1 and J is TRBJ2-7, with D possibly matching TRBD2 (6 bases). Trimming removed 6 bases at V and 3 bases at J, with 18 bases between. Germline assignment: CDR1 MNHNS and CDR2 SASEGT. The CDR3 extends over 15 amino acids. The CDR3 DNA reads TGTGCCAGCAGAAGGAGGGTTATGGACATCTACGAGCAGTACTTC. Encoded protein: CASRRRVMDIYEQYF.

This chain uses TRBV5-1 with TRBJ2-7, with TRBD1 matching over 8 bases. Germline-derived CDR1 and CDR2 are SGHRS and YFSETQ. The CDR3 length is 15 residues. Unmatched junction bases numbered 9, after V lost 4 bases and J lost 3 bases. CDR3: CASSRNPDRDYEQYF. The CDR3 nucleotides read TGCGCCAGCAGCCGGAATCCGGACAGGGACTACGAGCAGTACTTC.

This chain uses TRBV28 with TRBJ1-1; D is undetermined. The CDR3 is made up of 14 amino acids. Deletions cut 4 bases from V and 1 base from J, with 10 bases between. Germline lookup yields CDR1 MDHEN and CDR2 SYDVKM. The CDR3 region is CASSSRPPNTEAFF. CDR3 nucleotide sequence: TGTGCCAGCAGTTCGCGACCCCCGAACACTGAAGCTTTCTTT.

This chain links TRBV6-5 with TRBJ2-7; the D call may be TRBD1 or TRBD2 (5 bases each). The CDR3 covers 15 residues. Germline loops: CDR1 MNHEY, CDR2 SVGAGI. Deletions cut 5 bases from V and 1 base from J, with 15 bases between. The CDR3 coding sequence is TGTGCCAGCAGTACCCGGGACCGATCATCCTACGAGCAGTACTTC. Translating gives CASSTRDRSSYEQYF.